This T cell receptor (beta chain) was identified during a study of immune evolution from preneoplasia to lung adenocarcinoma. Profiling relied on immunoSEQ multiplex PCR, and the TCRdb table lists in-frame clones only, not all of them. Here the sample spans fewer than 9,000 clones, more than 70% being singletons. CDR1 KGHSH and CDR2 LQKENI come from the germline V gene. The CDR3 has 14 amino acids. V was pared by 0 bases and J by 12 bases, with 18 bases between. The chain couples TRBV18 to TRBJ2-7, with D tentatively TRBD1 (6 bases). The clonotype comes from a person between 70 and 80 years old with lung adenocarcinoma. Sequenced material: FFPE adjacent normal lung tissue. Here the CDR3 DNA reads TGTGCCAGCTCACCACCGGGACAACTGGCGGAGACGTACTTC. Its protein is CASSPPGQLAETYF.